Below, 5 T cell receptor beta chains from the same sample are listed, as sequenced in a study of T-cell memory formation after mild COVID-19. Via MiXCR, TCRdb re-called the 5' RACE reads, giving one row per CDR3 protein. The sample gives 190,000 or so distinct CDR3 sequences, 20% to 25% of which show up once; under 25% is in the top ten. Sequencing used PBMCs or a T cell subset sorted from them (not recorded which). The receptors were sampled from an adult woman who had mild COVID-19 (a few samples of this study predate the infection). Cell type and time point are not known.

This clonotype was recorded a few times. The chain uses TRBV3-1 and TRBJ2-7; D might be TRBD1 or TRBD2, each matching 5 bases. With 0 bases removed from V and 8 bases from J, the gap between germline ends came to 14 bases. Germline-derived CDR1 and CDR2 are LGHDT and YNNKEL (reference sequence). The CDR3 has 14 residues. For the CDR3, the DNA is TGTGCCAGCAGCCAAGAGGGACCCAGCTTCCAGCAGTACTTC. Amino acids: CASSQEGPSFQQYF.

The V call is TRBV7-9, the J call TRBJ2-5; TRBD2 might be the D (6 bases). Between the trimmed V and J ends, which lost 5 bases and 3 bases, there was a span of 25 bases. Germline lookup yields CDR1 SEHNR and CDR2 FQNEAQ (reference sequence). The CDR3 has 18 amino acids. CDR3 amino acids: CASSPITLALTRKETQYF. The CDR3 DNA sequence: TGTGCCAGCAGCCCGATTACCCTAGCGCTCACGAGAAAAGAGACCCAGTACTTC.

This clonotype showed up just a few times. The chain uses TRBV27 and TRBJ2-1; D gene ambiguous. Trimming pared 6 bases from V and 3 bases from J, leaving 12 bases between. CDR1 is MNHEY and CDR2 is SMNVEV in the germline V gene (reference sequence). This CDR3 contains 14 residues. The CDR3, as DNA: TGTGCCAGCAGCCGTCCCGACTTCTACAATGAGCAGTTCTTC. It encodes CASSRPDFYNEQFF.

The chain joins TRBV4-2 to TRBJ1-2; no firm D call. The length of the CDR3 is 15 residues. The V and J ends lost 0 bases and 3 bases respectively, with 11 bases between them. Germline V CDR1 and CDR2: LGHNA, YNFKEQ. CDR3 sequence: CASSQDVGAHYGYTF. The CDR3 nucleotides read TGTGCCAGCAGCCAAGATGTGGGAGCCCACTATGGCTACACCTTC.

This chain connects TRBV5-1 to TRBJ2-1; 8 bases align to TRBD2. The CDR3 totals 17 residues. From germline, CDR1 is SGHRS and CDR2 YFSETQ. V shed 6 bases and J 7 bases; nucleotides not matched to a gene: 18. The CDR3 here is CASTPREAAGVANEQFF. The CDR3 bases are TGCGCCAGCACCCCGCGGGAGGCAGCGGGAGTCGCAAATGAGCAGTTCTTC.